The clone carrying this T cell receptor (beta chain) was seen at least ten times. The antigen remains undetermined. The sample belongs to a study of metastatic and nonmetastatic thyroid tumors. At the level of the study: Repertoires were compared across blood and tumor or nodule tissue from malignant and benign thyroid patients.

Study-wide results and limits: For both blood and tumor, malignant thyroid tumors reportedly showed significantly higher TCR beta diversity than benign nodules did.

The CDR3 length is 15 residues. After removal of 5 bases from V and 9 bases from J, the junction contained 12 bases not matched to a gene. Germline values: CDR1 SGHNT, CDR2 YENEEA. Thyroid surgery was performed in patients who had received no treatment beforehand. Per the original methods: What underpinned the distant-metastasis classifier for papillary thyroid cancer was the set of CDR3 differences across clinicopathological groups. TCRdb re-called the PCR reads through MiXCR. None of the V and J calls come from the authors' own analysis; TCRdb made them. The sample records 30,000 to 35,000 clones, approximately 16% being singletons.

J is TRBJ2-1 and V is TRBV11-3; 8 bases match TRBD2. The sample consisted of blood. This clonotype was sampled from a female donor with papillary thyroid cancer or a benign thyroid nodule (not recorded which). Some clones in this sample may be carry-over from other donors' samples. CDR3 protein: CASSRSFLAGAEQFF. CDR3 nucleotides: TGTGCCAGCAGCCGAAGTTTCCTAGCGGGCGCTGAGCAGTTCTTC. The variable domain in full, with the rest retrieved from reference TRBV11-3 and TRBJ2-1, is EAGVVQSPRYKIIEKKQPVAFWCNPISGHNTLYWYLQNLGQGPELLIRYENEEAVDDSQLPKDRFSAERLKGVDSTLKIQPAELGDSAVYLCASSRSFLAGAEQFFGPGTRLTVL.